Below, 8 T cell receptor beta chains from the same sample are listed, as sequenced in a study of blood T cells in healthy people across ages. Then a second PCR, running roughly 7 to 11 cycles, was carried out with a sample-barcoded 5' primer and a J-beta primer mix. TCRdb redid the calling of the 5' RACE reads with MiXCR, one entry per CDR3 protein. The repertoire consists of about 510,000 distinct CDR3 sequences, with roughly a quarter occurring once and the leading ten covering roughly 3.5%. These records were also assigned to another study, of T cells of mothers and their children.

The specimen was blood. These receptors came from a boy between 2 and 15 years old in good health.

This clonotype was recorded many times. The gene calls are TRBV11-1 and TRBJ2-5; no reliable D call. This CDR3 region has 13 residues. V lost 1 base, J lost 3 bases, and 6 bases lay in between. Germline V gene data show CDR1 as SGHAT and CDR2 as FQDESV (reference sequence). CDR3 nucleotide sequence: TGTGCCAGCAGCTTAGGGGTTAAAGAGACCCAGTACTTC. Amino acids: CASSLGVKETQYF.

This clonotype was observed a few times. The chain carries TRBV2 and TRBJ2-5, with D uncertain. CDR1 and CDR2 from the germline V gene are SNHLY and FYNNEI. V was cut by 11 bases and J by 5 bases, with 12 bases left in between. The length of the CDR3 is 11 residues. This CDR3 reads CACPYRETQYF. In nucleotides, the CDR3 is TGTGCCTGCCCATATAGGGAGACCCAGTACTTC.

This clonotype was seen a handful of times. The rearrangement uses TRBV27 and TRBJ1-2, with D perhaps matching TRBD1 (5 bases). CDR3 length: 16 amino acids. V was shortened by 6 bases and J by 8 bases, with 25 bases between the two germline ends. The germline gives CDR1 MNHEY, CDR2 SMNVEV (reference sequence). For the CDR3, the DNA is TGTGCCAGCAGCCACGCTCGGACCGGGGCGACGGGAGGCTACACCTTC. Its translation: CASSHARTGATGGYTF.

This clonotype has just a few counts. The rearrangement joins TRBV2 to TRBJ2-1; 9 nucleotides agree with TRBD2. Germline CDR1 SNHLY, CDR2 FYNNEI. J gave up 4 bases and V 6 bases, and 7 bases lay outside the gene matches. CDR3 size: 15 residues. As DNA, the CDR3 is TGTGCCAGCAGAGCCACTAGCGGGCAATACAATGAGCAGTTCTTC. It specifies CASRATSGQYNEQFF.

This clonotype was picked up a small number of times. The gene calls are TRBV5-5 and TRBJ2-5; 8 bases align to TRBD2. Matching the DNA end better, TRBJ2-7 makes the J call doubtful. This CDR3 has 15 residues. Germline CDR1 reads SGHKS; CDR2 reads YYEKEE (reference sequence). The CDR3 bases are TGTGCCAGCAGCCCTATAGCGGGACCTCCCTACGAGCAGTACTTC. It specifies CASSPIAGPPYEQYF.

This chain joins TRBV20-1 and TRBJ2-3; 9 bases match TRBD2. Losses at the gene ends were 6 bases for V and 6 bases for J; bases not matched to a gene: 16. The CDR3 covers 16 residues. The germline V gene encodes CDR1 DFQATT and CDR2 SNEGSKA (reference sequence). The CDR3 region is CSAPRPGLATGDTQYF. Here the CDR3 DNA reads TGCAGTGCCCCCCGCCCGGGACTAGCTACCGGGGATACGCAGTATTTT.

The genes are TRBV7-9 and TRBJ2-1; 9 nucleotides align to TRBD2. Germline-derived CDR1 and CDR2 are SEHNR and FQNEAQ (reference sequence). This CDR3 is built from 17 residues. V trimming: 1 base; J trimming: 3 bases; junction bases outside the gene matches: 7. CDR3 region: CASSLGAGGPNYNEQFF. DNA for the CDR3: TGTGCCAGCAGCTTAGGGGCGGGAGGGCCAAACTACAATGAGCAGTTCTTC.

This clonotype has just a few counts. This chain joins TRBV2 and TRBJ1-2, with a possible D match to TRBD1 (5 bases). Germline lookup yields CDR1 SNHLY and CDR2 FYNNEI. The CDR3 extends over 14 amino acids. Trimming stripped 4 bases from V and 8 bases from J, with 17 bases between. The CDR3 is CASSAETQGNGYTF. The CDR3 DNA follows: TGTGCCAGCAGTGCGGAGACCCAGGGAAACGGCTACACCTTC.